The 4 T cell receptor beta chains reported below all come from one sample, sequenced in a study of blood T cell repertoires in COVID-19. TCRdb's table, derived via immunoSEQ multiplex PCR, lists solely in-frame clones and lacks some. The sample lists about 260,000 clones, more than 85% occurring once. Sequencing was performed on peripheral blood. The receptors originated from a person aged 18 to 29 with COVID-19, enrolled during active disease.

The chain employs TRBV28 and TRBJ2-4; D may be TRBD2 (5 bases). The CDR3 runs to 18 residues. Germline V gene lookup returns CDR1 MDHEN and CDR2 SYDVKM. V was pared by 6 bases and J by 0 bases, with 21 bases between. Written as DNA, the CDR3 is TGTGCCAGCAGAACTTCGGGAACTACCCTCCTAGCCAAAAACATTCAGTACTTC. It encodes CASRTSGTTLLAKNIQYF.

The count of this clone is one. The chain has TRBV6-5 and TRBJ2-1; 12 nucleotides align to TRBD2. The germline V gene encodes CDR1 MNHEY and CDR2 SVGAGI. Losses at the gene ends were 0 bases for V and 8 bases for J; bases not matched to a gene: 5. The CDR3 is 16 residues long. CDR3 residues: CASSYSLTSGSDEQFF. The CDR3 DNA follows: TGTGCCAGCAGTTACTCCTTGACTAGCGGGAGCGATGAGCAGTTCTTC.

The chain combines TRBV18 with TRBJ1-5; 10 nucleotides agree with TRBD1. Unmatched junction bases numbered 4, after V lost 5 bases and J lost 6 bases. The germline CDR1 and CDR2 sequences are KGHSH and LQKENI. The CDR3 spans 14 residues. The CDR3 nucleotides read TGTGCCAGCTCAGCGGACAGGGGGGGTCAGCCCCAGCATTTT. Translation gives CASSADRGGQPQHF.

The chain couples TRBV3-1 (or the pseudogene TRBV3-2) to TRBJ1-4, with D perhaps matching TRBD1 (6 bases). Per the germline V gene, CDR1 is LGHDT and CDR2 is YNNKEL (reference sequence). The CDR3 is 16 amino acids. Trimming removed 3 bases at V and 3 bases at J, with 14 bases between. CDR3 loop: CASSQTQQGPNEKLFF. DNA for the CDR3: TGTGCCAGCAGCCAGACTCAACAGGGCCCTAATGAAAAACTGTTTTTT.